Listed below are T cell receptor beta chains from one sample, sequenced in a study of blood T cell repertoires in COVID-19. Profiling relied on immunoSEQ multiplex PCR, and the TCRdb table lists in-frame clones only, not all of them. Altogether roughly 92,000 clones are present, roughly 84% being singletons, with the ten largest covering 4.5% to 5%. Sequencing was carried out using peripheral blood. The receptors were sampled from a woman older than 75 with acute or convalescent COVID-19. Each CDR3 is given with its conserved first and last residue. A D gene is named only where the DNA matches it firmly. Size values are once, few and many counts, or a class for expanded clones, and some rows have none.

16	TRBV6-2/TRBV6-3	.	TRBJ1-2	TRBD1	CASSYAGTEANYGYTF	TGTGCCAGCAGTTACGCCGGGACAGAAGCTAACTATGGCTACACCTTC
15	TRBV7-9	.	TRBJ2-7	TRBD2	CASSSTRVAGREQYF	TGTGCCAGCAGCTCGACCCGGGTAGCGGGACGCGAGCAGTACTTC
16	TRBV28	.	TRBJ2-1	TRBD2	CASSLGGTSGFSEQFF	TGTGCCAGCAGTTTAGGGGGGACTAGCGGGTTCTCTGAGCAGTTCTTC
14	TRBV5-6	.	TRBJ2-7	.	CASMSGTGFGEQYF	TGTGCCAGCATGAGCGGGACAGGCTTCGGGGAGCAGTACTTC
13	TRBV11-3	.	TRBJ2-1	.	CASSFNSYNEQFF	TGTGCCAGCAGCTTCAACTCCTACAATGAGCAGTTCTTC
13	TRBV19	.	TRBJ1-3	.	CASSPMSGNTIYF	TGTGCCAGTAGTCCCATGTCTGGAAACACCATATATTTT
15	TRBV4-1	.	TRBJ1-4	.	CASSPQAATNEKLFF	TGCGCCAGCAGCCCACAGGCTGCAACTAATGAAAAACTGTTTTTT
17	TRBV7-2	.	TRBJ2-3	TRBD2	CASSLAGLAGAQDTQYF	TGTGCCAGCAGCTTAGCGGGACTAGCGGGAGCACAAGATACGCAGTATTTT
13	TRBV7-3	.	TRBJ2-2	.	CASSLKGGGELFF	TGTGCCAGCAGCTTAAAAGGGGGTGGGGAGCTGTTTTTT
16	TRBV6-5	.	TRBJ1-3	TRBD1	CASSYGSGGGGNTIYF	TGTGCCAGCAGTTACGGGTCAGGGGGCGGTGGAAACACCATATATTTT
11	TRBV2	.	TRBJ1-2	TRBD1	CASRSGGGYTF	TGTGCCAGCAGATCAGGGGGCGGCTACACCTTC
13	TRBV2	.	TRBJ1-1	.	CASRRQPNTEAFF	TGTGCCAGCAGGAGACAGCCGAACACTGAAGCTTTCTTT
15	TRBV7-2	.	TRBJ1-6	TRBD1	CASTKEGTVDSPLHF	TGTGCCAGCACCAAAGAAGGGACAGTAGATTCACCCCTCCACTTT
13	TRBV29-1	.	TRBJ1-1	.	CSVTQDRNTEAFF	TGCAGCGTGACCCAGGACAGGAACACTGAAGCTTTCTTT
15	TRBV6-1	.	TRBJ2-1	TRBD2	CASSEGLAGFGEQFF	TGTGCCAGCAGTGAAGGACTAGCGGGTTTCGGGGAGCAGTTCTTC
15	TRBV19	.	TRBJ2-3	TRBD2	CASAGTSRGADTQYF	TGTGCCAGCGCCGGGACTAGCAGGGGAGCAGATACGCAGTATTTT
15	TRBV7-7	once	TRBJ1-4	TRBD1	CASSLGDRVNEKLFF	TGTGCTAGCAGCTTAGGAGACAGGGTTAATGAAAAACTGTTTTTT
15	TRBV7-2	once	TRBJ2-1	.	CASSLPQGGRNEQFF	TGTGCCAGCAGCTTACCACAGGGGGGGAGGAATGAGCAGTTCTTC
15	TRBV30	.	TRBJ1-4	TRBD1	CAWRPPGQRGLKLFF	TGTGCCTGGAGACCTCCGGGACAGAGGGGCCTAAAACTGTTTTTT
15	TRBV9	.	TRBJ2-5	TRBD2	CASSLTSGLQETQYF	TGTGCCAGCAGTCTGACTAGCGGGCTTCAAGAGACCCAGTACTTC
12	TRBV30	.	TRBJ2-1	.	CASDWDFNEQFF	TGTGCCTCCGATTGGGACTTCAATGAGCAGTTCTTC
17	TRBV6-2/TRBV6-3	.	TRBJ2-3	.	CASSYGGRSQGGDTQYF	TGTGCCAGCAGTTACGGGGGACGGTCCCAGGGAGGAGATACGCAGTATTTT
13	TRBV15	.	TRBJ1-1	.	CATSLLLSGEAFF	TGTGCCACCAGCCTTCTACTGAGCGGTGAAGCTTTCTTT
14	TRBV19	.	TRBJ2-1	TRBD2	CASSWASGRNEQFF	TGTGCCAGTAGTTGGGCTAGCGGGAGGAATGAGCAGTTCTTC
13	TRBV5-4	.	TRBJ1-2	.	CASSSPRGGGYTF	TGTGCCAGCAGCTCCCCCCGGGGGGGCGGCTACACCTTC
18	TRBV29-1	.	TRBJ2-3	TRBD2	CSVEGTSLDLIPTDTQYF	TGCAGCGTTGAGGGGACTAGCCTAGACCTAATACCCACAGATACGCAGTATTTT
14	TRBV6-1	.	TRBJ1-5	TRBD1	CASSETGGNQPQHF	TGTGCCAGCAGTGAAACAGGGGGCAATCAGCCCCAGCATTTT
15	TRBV19	.	TRBJ1-1	.	CASSIIQGGTTEAFF	TGTGCCAGTAGTATAATACAGGGAGGGACGACTGAAGCTTTCTTT
14	TRBV5-1	.	TRBJ1-2	TRBD1	CASSLEGAGYGYTF	TGCGCCAGCAGCTTGGAGGGGGCGGGGTATGGCTACACCTTC
13	TRBV30	few	TRBJ2-7	.	CAWSFGGAIEQYF	TGTGCCTGGAGTTTTGGGGGGGCTATTGAGCAGTACTTC
14	TRBV5-1	.	TRBJ1-6	TRBD1	CASSLGQGNSPLHF	TGCGCCAGCAGCTTGGGACAGGGGAATTCACCCCTCCACTTT
17	TRBV30	.	TRBJ2-5	TRBD2	CAWSVNWASGRQETQYF	TGTGCCTGGAGTGTAAATTGGGCTAGCGGGCGTCAAGAGACCCAGTACTTC
16	TRBV3-1/TRBV3-2	.	TRBJ1-4	TRBD1	CASSQDRETGDEKLFF	TGTGCCAGCAGCCAAGACCGAGAGACAGGGGATGAAAAACTGTTTTTT
15	TRBV7-9	.	TRBJ1-4	.	CASSAPGRGDEKLFF	TGTGCCAGCAGCGCACCAGGGCGTGGGGATGAAAAACTGTTTTTT
13	TRBV2	.	TRBJ2-5	.	CASSRDNQETQYF	TGTGCCAGCAGCAGGGACAATCAAGAGACCCAGTACTTC
14	TRBV5-1	once	TRBJ1-4	.	CASSLSGEYGKLFF	TGCGCCAGCAGCTTGTCAGGGGAGTACGGAAAACTGTTTTTT
15	TRBV4-2	.	TRBJ2-1	.	CASSLRDRTENEQFF	TGTGCCAGCAGCCTCCGAGACAGGACGGAGAATGAGCAGTTCTTC